These 8 T cell receptor beta chains share one sample of origin, sequenced in a study of blood T cell repertoires in COVID-19. TCRdb keeps only in-frame clones here, not all; method: immunoSEQ multiplex PCR. The data hold 45,000 to 55,000 clones, with approximately 90% observed a single time. Specimen: peripheral blood. The receptor source for this set is a woman in her thirties or forties with active COVID-19.

The rearrangement links TRBV19 to TRBJ2-3; D is unclear. CDR3 length equals 13 residues. V dropped 6 bases and J dropped 1 base, with 8 bases sitting between them. Per the germline V gene, CDR1 is LNHDA and CDR2 is SQIVND (reference sequence). The CDR3 bases are TGTGCCAGTAGGAGTTACGGCACAGATACGCAGTATTTT. It yields the protein CASRSYGTDTQYF.

The chain is built from TRBV6-1 and TRBJ1-1; tentatively, D is TRBD1 (5 bases). V was cut by 1 base and J by 0 bases, with 12 bases left in between. The CDR3 is made up of 16 amino acids. Germline CDR1 MNHNS, CDR2 SASEGT. Here the CDR3 reads CASSEGGSLMNTEAFF. The CDR3 nucleotides read TGTGCCAGCAGTGAAGGGGGCAGTTTAATGAACACTGAAGCTTTCTTT.

V usage is TRBV12-3 or TRBV12-4 and J usage is TRBJ1-2; 7 bases fit TRBD1. Losses at the gene ends were 4 bases for V and 4 bases for J; bases not matched to a gene: 3. The CDR3 length is 13 residues. CDR3: CASSSQGVYGYTF. The DNA of the CDR3 is TGTGCCAGCAGTTCCCAGGGGGTCTATGGCTACACCTTC.

The genes are TRBV5-1 and TRBJ1-2, with 10 bases that match TRBD1. The germline CDR1 and CDR2 sequences are SGHRS and YFSETQ. With 3 bases clipped from V and 7 bases from J, the junction kept 6 bases outside the gene matches. The CDR3 has 14 residues. CDR3 amino acids: CASSWDRGAGGYTF. The CDR3 nucleotides read TGCGCCAGCAGCTGGGACAGGGGCGCGGGTGGCTACACCTTC.

This chain joins TRBV3-1 (or the pseudogene TRBV3-2) and TRBJ2-5; D is possibly TRBD1 (5 bases). The CDR3 runs to 15 residues. CDR1 is LGHDT and CDR2 is YNNKEL in the germline V gene (reference sequence). Trimming shortened V by 2 bases and J by 0 bases, and 10 bases separated the two germline ends. The DNA for the CDR3 is TGTGCCAGCAGCCAATTCTCAGGGTACCAAGAGACCCAGTACTTC. This gives the protein CASSQFSGYQETQYF.

This clone was observed a few times. The CDR3 loop reads CASSRGGTGELFF. The CDR3 nucleotides read TGTGCCAGCAGCCGGGGGGGCACCGGGGAGCTGTTTTTT. V and J are TRBV3-1 (or the pseudogene TRBV3-2) and TRBJ2-2; 7 bases are a match to TRBD2. V lost 4 bases, J lost 4 bases, and 0 bases stayed unmatched. In germline, CDR1 is LGHDT, CDR2 YNNKEL (reference sequence). The CDR3 is made up of 13 amino acids.

The CDR3 DNA follows: TGTGCCAGCAGCTTAGGAGTTTGGGACAGGGGTTCTGAAGCTTTCTTT. Translated: CASSLGVWDRGSEAFF. V is TRBV7-9 and J is TRBJ1-1; TRBD1 matches 10 bases. Germline lookup yields CDR1 SEHNR and CDR2 FQNEAQ (reference sequence). The CDR3 spans 16 residues. V lost 1 base to trimming and J lost 6 bases; unmatched junction nucleotides: 8.

V gene TRBV18 combines with J gene TRBJ2-7, with 7 bases identical to TRBD1. The trim removed 2 bases at V and 2 bases at J, leaving 3 bases unmatched. Germline V lookup: CDR1 KGHSH, CDR2 LQKENI. The CDR3 length is 14 residues. The CDR3 bases are TGTGCCAGCTCACCAAGGACAGGACCCTACGAGCAGTACTTC. Amino acid sequence: CASSPRTGPYEQYF.